This T cell receptor beta chain emerged from a study of T cell responses to AZD1222 COVID-19 vaccine. As concerns this clone: What it recognizes is unknown.

The table came from immunoSEQ multiplex PCR; TCRdb's copy has only in-frame clones and leaves some out. The sample lists 110,000 or so clones; about 91% were seen once. Study-wide results and caveats: As reported, nearly half of all spike-specific TCRs target variant regions that are unmutated. At 160-218 and 743-854, vaccine-associated CD4 TCRs were dominant, and they spanned spike. The study sampled repertoires only after the peak T cell response. Clonal diversity may have been underestimated, and the donors were mostly white British, with more females than males.

The receptor was derived from an adult who received the AZD1222 COVID-19 vaccine. Sequencing used peripheral blood, obtained 28 days after the second AZD1222 dose.

The CDR3 DNA reads as TGTGCCAGCAGTGAATATTTTAACTATGGCTACACCTTC. Its translation is CASSEYFNYGYTF. The rearrangement links TRBV25-1 to TRBJ1-2; D gene ambiguous. The CDR3 runs to 13 residues. Trimming took off 0 bases at V and 1 base at J, with 3 bases between the two ends. Germline V gene lookup returns CDR1 MGHDK and CDR2 SYGVNS.